These 32 T cell receptor beta chains share one sample of origin, sequenced in a study of blood T cells in healthy people across ages. Alongside a J-beta primer mix, a sample-barcoded 5' primer served in a second PCR lasting roughly 7 to 11 cycles. TCRdb re-called the 5' RACE reads with MiXCR, one entry per CDR3 protein. The sample carries 1.5 million to 2 million distinct CDR3 sequences, approximately 39% recorded once. Sequencing was performed on blood. These receptors all come from a human donor in good health.

This clonotype was seen only a few times. The chain links TRBV13 to TRBJ1-1; D is unresolved. V was trimmed by 0 bases and J by 6 bases, leaving 8 bases between them. CDR3 length: 13 amino acids. CDR1 and CDR2 (germline): PRHDT, FYEKMQ (reference sequence). CDR3 in DNA: TGTGCCAGCAGCTTAGGCCGGTTGGCTGAAGCTTTCTTT. It translates to CASSLGRLAEAFF.

The chain combines TRBV9 with TRBJ2-2, with a tentative D call TRBD1 (6 bases). This CDR3 region has 14 residues. V lost 0 bases and J 4 bases, leaving 7 bases between the germline ends. CDR1 and CDR2 from the germline V gene are SGDLS and YYNGEE. In DNA form, the CDR3 reads TGTGCCAGCAGCGTAGAAGGGGGCACCGGGGAGCTGTTTTTT. Residues: CASSVEGGTGELFF. Full variable domain (outside the CDR3, taken from reference TRBV9 and TRBJ2-2): DSGVTQTPKHLITATGQRVTLRCSPRSGDLSVYWYQQSLDQGLQFLIQYYNGEERAKGNILERFSAQQFPDLHSELNLSSLELGDSALYFCASSVEGGTGELFFGEGSRLTVL.

This clonotype came up a few times. The genes are TRBV5-1 and TRBJ2-1; 10 bases line up with TRBD1. V dropped 4 bases and J dropped 5; count of bases not matched to a gene: 18. CDR1 is SGHRS and CDR2 is YFSETQ in the germline V gene. This CDR3 is built from 19 residues. The CDR3 DNA reads TGCGCCAGCAGCCGTGCCGGGACAGGGGCCGGAAGGGCGCACAATGAGCAGTTCTTC. This gives the protein CASSRAGTGAGRAHNEQFF.

The chain is built from TRBV5-1 and TRBJ1-1; D gene unclear. Germline V gene sequence: CDR1 SGHRS, CDR2 YFSETQ. V shed 5 bases and J shed 1 base, with 9 bases lying between them. The CDR3 contains 13 residues. CDR3 DNA: TGCGCCAGCAGACTTGGAACGAACACTGAAGCTTTCTTT. Encoded protein: CASRLGTNTEAFF.

About this clonotype: One end of the junction varies from germline; a read error may be responsible. The genes are TRBV6-5 and TRBJ2-3, with D possibly TRBD2 on 6 matching bases. The CDR3 runs 14 residues. The germline V gene encodes CDR1 MNHEY and CDR2 SVGAGI. The CDR3 region is CASNYSGATDTQYF. The CDR3 bases are TGTGCCAGCAATTACTCGGGAGCGACAGATACGCAGTATTTT.

The chain has TRBV5-4 and TRBJ1-4; TRBD1 matches 10 bases. V was pared by 4 bases and J by 4 bases, with 7 bases of the junction left unmatched. Germline CDR1 SGHNT, CDR2 YYREEE (reference sequence). The CDR3 spans 16 residues. CDR3 region: CASSARTGGNNEKLFF. The CDR3 DNA sequence: TGTGCCAGCAGCGCCAGGACAGGGGGGAATAATGAAAAACTGTTTTTT.

This clonotype was detected a few times. The chain combines TRBV7-2 with TRBJ1-2; 8 bases are a match to TRBD1. Germline V gene lookup returns CDR1 SGHTA and CDR2 FQGNSA. The CDR3 has 15 amino acids. Unmatched junction bases numbered 7, after V lost 1 base and J lost 6 bases. The DNA for the CDR3 is TGTGCCAGCAGCTTAGGACCGAGGACAGGGAATGGCTACACCTTC. Translating gives CASSLGPRTGNGYTF.

The rearrangement uses TRBV4-2 and TRBJ1-5, with D possibly matching TRBD1 (5 bases). CDR1 is LGHNA, CDR2 YNFKEQ, per germline. The CDR3 length is 14 residues. Trimming took off 10 bases at V and 4 bases at J, with 17 bases between the two ends. CDR3 sequence (DNA): TGTGCCACCTCCCCCGGGGGGTGGAATCAGCCCCAGCATTTT. It yields the protein CATSPGGWNQPQHF.

This clonotype was detected a few times. This chain links TRBV2 with TRBJ2-6; 8 nucleotides agree with TRBD1. The CDR3 is 18 amino acids. The V segment lost 7 bases and the J segment 0 bases; nucleotides outside the gene matches: 11. From germline, CDR1 is SNHLY and CDR2 FYNNEI. CDR3 nucleotides: TGTGCCAGCACTTGGACAGGGACCCAAAACTCTGGGGCCAACGTCCTGACTTTC. Translating gives CASTWTGTQNSGANVLTF.

This chain connects TRBV4-1 to TRBJ2-3; 13 positions agree with TRBD2. The CDR3 runs to 18 residues. CDR1 and CDR2 from the germline V gene are MGHRA and YSYEKL. J gave up 1 base and V 2 bases, and 6 bases lay outside the gene matches. The CDR3 DNA reads as TGCGCCAGCAGCCAAACACTAGCGGGGGGGCTTGGCACAGATACGCAGTATTTT. Translating it yields CASSQTLAGGLGTDTQYF.

Only a few counts were recorded for this clonotype. The rearrangement uses TRBV5-1 and TRBJ1-2; 8 nucleotides line up with TRBD1. CDR3 length equals 13 residues. Losses at the gene ends were 2 bases for V and 6 bases for J; bases not matched to a gene: 3. Per the germline V gene, CDR1 is SGHRS and CDR2 is YFSETQ. The CDR3 here is CASSFQGADGYTF. CDR3 DNA: TGCGCCAGCAGCTTCCAGGGGGCGGATGGCTACACCTTC.

The chain is built from TRBV28 and TRBJ1-2; D is uncertain. The V and J ends lost 3 bases and 3 bases respectively, with 23 bases between them. The CDR3 spans 18 residues. Looked up from germline, CDR1 is MDHEN and CDR2 is SYDVKM. CDR3 nucleotide sequence: TGTGCCAGCAGTTTTAAGCAGGAAGGTTTTAGGTGGGACTATGGCTACACCTTC. Its translation: CASSFKQEGFRWDYGYTF.

There are many counts of this clonotype. The chain uses TRBV12-3 or TRBV12-4 and TRBJ1-5; D uncertain. The CDR3 is 13 residues long. Trimming removed 3 bases at V and 0 bases at J, with 3 bases between. The CDR3 sequence: CASSFGSNQPQHF. The CDR3 DNA follows: TGTGCCAGCAGTTTCGGTAGCAATCAGCCCCAGCATTTT.

In its sample, this clonotype was seen a few times. The chain couples TRBV10-2 to TRBJ2-6; a weak D match, TRBD2 (6 bases). CDR1 WSHSY and CDR2 SAAADI come from the germline V gene. The germline V and J ends were trimmed by 6 bases and 0 bases, with 15 bases remaining between them. The CDR3 loop spans 17 amino acids. CDR3 sequence (DNA): TGCGCCAGCAGCAAATCTAGCGCTGGCTCTGGGGCCAACGTCCTGACTTTC. This gives the protein CASSKSSAGSGANVLTF.

This clonotype appeared a few times. This sequence joins TRBV7-9 and TRBJ2-5; tentative D call: TRBD2 (5 bases). Trimming left V 10 bases short and J 5 bases short, with 14 bases between. Per germline, CDR1 SEHNR and CDR2 FQNEAQ (reference sequence). The CDR3 spans 12 residues. DNA for the CDR3: TGTGCCACCGCTCAATCGGGGGAGACCCAGTACTTC. Protein product: CATAQSGETQYF. Together with reference TRBV7-9 and TRBJ2-5, the CDR3 gives the full variable domain: DTGVSQNPRHKITKRGQNVTFRCDPISEHNRLYWYRQTLGQGPEFLTYFQNEAQLEKSRLLSDRFSAERPKGSFSTLEIQRTEQGDSAMYLCATAQSGETQYFGPGTRLLVL.

The V and J genes are TRBV4-3 and TRBJ2-5; TRBD2 aligns across 8 bases. V trimming: 1 base; J trimming: 4 bases; junction bases outside the gene matches: 5. Germline CDR1 is LGHNA and CDR2 is YSLEER. CDR3 length: 15 amino acids. CDR3 DNA sequence: TGCGCCAGCAGCCAAGTGCGGGGGGCCAGAGAGACCCAGTACTTC. Its protein is CASSQVRGARETQYF.

The rearrangement uses TRBV20-1 and TRBJ2-1; D not certain. This CDR3 region has 14 residues. Per the germline V gene, CDR1 is DFQATT and CDR2 is SNEGSKA (reference sequence). V lost 1 base to trimming and J lost 4 bases, with 11 bases between them. CDR3 nucleotides: TGCAGTGCTAGAGGTCAGGCAGAATACAATGAGCAGTTCTTC. Its translation: CSARGQAEYNEQFF.

This clonotype was detected only a few times. The germline gene is not matched at one end of the junction; a read error may be the cause. The chain employs TRBV4-2 and TRBJ1-1; 9 nucleotides line up with TRBD1. Germline CDR1 and CDR2: LGHNA and YNFKEQ. The CDR3 contains 14 residues. CDR3 sequence: CAGSQIGTGNEAFF. The CDR3 DNA sequence: TGTGCCGGCAGCCAAATCGGGACAGGGAATGAAGCTTTCTTT.

The gene calls are TRBV7-2 and TRBJ2-7; 9 bases are shared with TRBD2. This CDR3 is 16 amino acids long. The junction had 18 bases not matched to a gene; V was cut back by 8 bases and J by 7 bases. Germline-derived CDR1 and CDR2 are SGHTA and FQGNSA. In nucleotides, the CDR3 is TGTGCCAGCGTAATAGACCCTAGCGGGGAGTTGTGGGAGCAGTACTTC. It encodes CASVIDPSGELWEQYF. The variable domain in full, completed from reference TRBV7-2 and TRBJ2-7, reads GAGVSQSPSNKVTEKGKDVELRCDPISGHTALYWYRQSLGQGLEFLIYFQGNSAPDKSGLPSDRFSAERTGGSVSTLTIQRTQQEDSAVYLCASVIDPSGELWEQYFGPGTRLTVT.

This clonotype was counted many times. The V call is TRBV5-1, the J call TRBJ2-5, with D unclear. This CDR3 has 13 residues. Trimming cost V 2 bases and J 2 bases, with 7 bases left between them. CDR1 and CDR2 (germline): SGHRS, YFSETQ. In nucleotides, the CDR3 is TGCGCCAGCAGCTTTAACAGTCAAGAGACCCAGTACTTC. This encodes CASSFNSQETQYF.

The chain combines TRBV27 with TRBJ2-2; 9 bases map to TRBD1. The ends lost 5 bases at V and 3 bases at J; junction bases unmatched: 19. This CDR3 has 20 residues. Germline V CDR1 and CDR2: MNHEY, SMNVEV (reference sequence). CDR3 DNA: TGTGCCAGCAGTCCCGGTAGGGGACAGGGATTCCTTGGTGACACCGGGGAGCTGTTTTTT. It specifies CASSPGRGQGFLGDTGELFF.

This clonotype occurred a few times. The chain links TRBV29-1 to TRBJ1-2, with TRBD1 identical over 9 bases. This CDR3 has 15 residues. V lost 6 bases and J lost 6; bases outside the gene matches: 14. Germline CDR1 SQVTM, CDR2 ANQGSEA. Here the CDR3 DNA reads TGCAGCGTCCGCACACCGACAGGGGGGGAAGATGGCTACACCTTC. This translates into CSVRTPTGGEDGYTF.

This clonotype has only a few counts. CDR3 sequence: CASTKDRATYEQYF. CDR3 DNA: TGTGCCAGCACCAAGGACAGGGCTACCTACGAGCAGTACTTC. J is TRBJ2-7 and V is TRBV2; 8 bases match TRBD1. CDR1 SNHLY and CDR2 FYNNEI come from the germline V gene. The CDR3 has 14 residues. With V trimmed by 7 bases and J by 2 bases, 7 bases remained unmatched.

This clonotype turned up a few times. The chain joins TRBV7-2 to TRBJ1-2; 7 bases are a match to TRBD1. CDR3 length: 14 residues. Trimming cost V 6 bases and J 0 bases; bases outside gene matches: 4. Germline CDR1 SGHTA, CDR2 FQGNSA. The CDR3 spells CASRWDSSNYGYTF. The CDR3, as DNA: TGTGCCAGCAGGTGGGACAGTTCTAACTATGGCTACACCTTC. Drawing the rest from reference TRBV7-2 and TRBJ1-2, the complete variable domain is GAGVSQSPSNKVTEKGKDVELRCDPISGHTALYWYRQSLGQGLEFLIYFQGNSAPDKSGLPSDRFSAERTGGSVSTLTIQRTQQEDSAVYLCASRWDSSNYGYTFGSGTRLTVV.

The rearrangement joins TRBV20-1 to TRBJ1-2; D not resolved. The CDR3 totals 14 residues. V was pared by 0 bases and J by 8 bases, with 16 bases between. Looked up from germline, CDR1 is DFQATT and CDR2 is SNEGSKA (reference sequence). The DNA for the CDR3 is TGCAGTGCTAGAGATCCGTTAACTAGCGGGGGCTACACCTTC. Residues: CSARDPLTSGGYTF.

The gene calls are TRBV7-9 and TRBJ1-2, with no clear D. The CDR3 has 11 amino acids. Looked up from germline, CDR1 is SEHNR and CDR2 is FQNEAQ (reference sequence). The ends were cut back, 2 bases at V and 8 bases at J, with 6 bases in the middle. CDR3 sequence reads: CASSLSEGYTF. The CDR3 region has the DNA TGTGCCAGCAGCTTAAGTGAGGGCTACACCTTC.

This clonotype showed up just a few times. The CDR3 here is CSARDGHTGTGYGYTF. CDR3 nucleotide sequence: TGCAGTGCTAGAGACGGGCACACCGGGACAGGGTATGGCTACACCTTC. The J gene is TRBJ1-2, the V gene TRBV20-1; 9 bases are shared with TRBD1. The V gene's germline CDR1 is DFQATT and CDR2 SNEGSKA (reference sequence). This CDR3 contains 16 residues. V lost 0 bases to trimming and J lost 5 bases; unmatched junction nucleotides: 10.

This clonotype showed up just a few times. As DNA, the CDR3 is TGTGCCAGCAGTTATAGGACTCGGTGGCAAGAGACCCAGTACTTC. Its translation: CASSYRTRWQETQYF. V usage is TRBV6-2 or TRBV6-3 and J usage is TRBJ2-5, with D tentatively TRBD2 (5 bases). The germline V gene has CDR1 MNHEY and CDR2 SVGEGT. There are 15 residues in the CDR3. V lost 3 bases and J 2 bases, leaving 13 bases between the germline ends.

This clonotype was picked up a small number of times. V gene TRBV6-5 combines with J gene TRBJ2-3; D is unresolved. The V gene's germline CDR1 is MNHEY and CDR2 SVGAGI. The CDR3 sequence is 14 residues long. V lost 7 bases, J lost 3 bases, and 14 bases lay in between. CDR3 sequence (DNA): TGTGCCAGCACCCAACTCCAATCTACAGATACGCAGTATTTT. As protein: CASTQLQSTDTQYF.

DNA for the CDR3: TGTGCCAGCAGCCGTACAGGGGGCGCCGTGACTAATGAAAAACTGTTTTTT. Translation: CASSRTGGAVTNEKLFF. The rearrangement joins TRBV7-9 to TRBJ1-4; 9 nucleotides match TRBD1. Germline trimming cut 5 bases from V and 2 bases from J; bases unmatched to any gene: 9. The CDR3 spans 17 residues. In germline, CDR1 is SEHNR, CDR2 FQNEAQ (reference sequence). The full variable domain, completed using reference TRBV7-9 and TRBJ1-4, is DTGVSQNPRHKITKRGQNVTFRCDPISEHNRLYWYRQTLGQGPEFLTYFQNEAQLEKSRLLSDRFSAERPKGSFSTLEIQRTEQGDSAMYLCASSRTGGAVTNEKLFFGSGTQLSVL.

The chain carries TRBV6-2 or TRBV6-3 and TRBJ2-1; TRBD2 matches 11 bases. Germline CDR1 MNHEY, CDR2 SVGEGT. V was pared by 0 bases and J by 0 bases, with 10 bases of the junction left unmatched. This CDR3 is 20 amino acids long. The DNA for the CDR3 is TGTGCCAGCAGTTACTCCACGGCACTAGCGGGGGTTAGCTCCTACAATGAGCAGTTCTTC. Protein product: CASSYSTALAGVSSYNEQFF.

The rearrangement links TRBV20-1 to TRBJ1-1; D gene uncertain. Germline CDR1 DFQATT, CDR2 SNEGSKA (reference sequence). Trimming removed 1 base from V and 1 base from J, with 7 bases in between. The CDR3 is 13 residues long. The CDR3 is CSARVAENTEAFF. CDR3 DNA sequence: TGCAGTGCTAGAGTGGCAGAGAACACTGAAGCTTTCTTT.